A selection of T cell receptor beta chains follows, all from one sample in a study of blood T cell repertoires in COVID-19. Data came from immunoSEQ multiplex PCR; TCRdb stores just in-frame clones and leaves some out. The sample consists of roughly 260,000 clones, around 87% of them appearing once. Material: peripheral blood. The receptors stem from a woman aged 45-65 years with acute or convalescent COVID-19. The CDR3 runs from the conserved cysteine through the conserved F or W.

v_gene	j_gene	CDR3aa
TRBV11-2	TRBJ1-5	CASSTTGGPNQPQHF
TRBV16	TRBJ1-1	CASSTQTGFANTEAFF
TRBV24-1	TRBJ2-3	CATSDSLQGSTDTQYF
TRBV7-2	TRBJ2-7	CASSLVWTGSYEQYF
TRBV11-2	TRBJ2-1	CASSSVVAESYNEQFF
TRBV9	TRBJ1-2	CASSAGTGDGYTF
TRBV7-7	TRBJ2-7	CASSPGPGGPYEQYF
TRBV18	TRBJ1-1	CASSLQPKEAFF
TRBV7-3	TRBJ2-3	CASSFRYGGSTDTQYF
TRBV30	TRBJ1-4	CAWTMRGRGEKLFF
TRBV5-1	TRBJ1-4	CASMRGASLGDEKLFF
TRBV18	TRBJ2-1	CASSPPSSGANEQFF
TRBV5-1	TRBJ1-5	CASSLGTSWAPQHF
TRBV7-2	TRBJ1-6	CASSLGLYSPLHF
TRBV19	TRBJ1-2	CASSIGGRFYYGYTF
TRBV29-1	TRBJ2-5	CSGGRGSPGETQYF
TRBV24-1	TRBJ2-7	CATSEGQSNYEQYF
TRBV5-1	TRBJ2-1	CASSPTHPQYNEQFF
TRBV7-2	TRBJ1-3	CASSSGDRGIGNTIYF
TRBV6-2/TRBV6-3	TRBJ1-4	CASSYSPSRRAATNEKLFF
TRBV7-9	TRBJ2-7	CASSFTQDEQYF
TRBV28	TRBJ2-1	CASITGVDNEQFF
TRBV27	TRBJ1-6	CASTKSGGLRTYNSPLHF
TRBV11-2	TRBJ1-4	CASTQDRVMGKLFF
TRBV27	TRBJ1-4	CASSSLTGTGLEKLFF
TRBV7-2	TRBJ1-1	CASSKDRGFNTEAFF
TRBV5-1	TRBJ2-5	CASSLGSSGQETQYF
TRBV7-9	TRBJ1-6	CASSSEDIALHF